This T cell receptor beta chain is drawn from a study of blood T cells in healthy people across ages. This clonotype came up a few times. Trimming left V 3 bases short and J 6 bases short, with 15 bases between. This CDR3 region has 14 residues. Germline V lookup: CDR1 KGHSH, CDR2 LQKENI. A second PCR of about 7 to 12 cycles used a sample-barcoded 5' primer and a J-beta primer mix. One entry per CDR3 protein, called by TCRdb with MiXCR from the 5' RACE reads. The sample shows about 900,000 distinct CDR3 sequences, under 80% of them seen only once. The sequenced sample consisted of blood. The TCR sequence derives from a man aged 30 to 39 in good health. The rearrangement joins TRBV18 to TRBJ2-7; D gene unclear. The CDR3: CASSPEDGWVEQYF. In DNA form, the CDR3 reads TGTGCCAGCTCACCGGAAGACGGTTGGGTCGAGCAGTACTTC.